This TCR beta chain was captured in a study of cytomegalovirus exposure and HLA in healthy donors. Study-level findings and limits: According to a subsequent analysis, TCR clusters from the first cohort were inclined to appear together in the 120 validation repertoires.

The data were produced by immunoSEQ multiplex PCR, yet TCRdb's version contains in-frame clones alone and is incomplete. The sample includes roughly 150,000 clones, 84% of them seen just once. Comments on this clone: Its specificity is not known.

Separate from the approximately 700-subject first cohort was the approximately 130-subject validation cohort, to which the donors belonged. Trimming removed 4 bases from V and 0 bases from J, with 4 bases in between. From germline, CDR1 is SNHLY and CDR2 FYNNEI. The CDR3 contains 12 residues. The chain carries TRBV2 and TRBJ2-7; D not certain. This TCR came from a man in his thirties or forties in good health and CMV-seropositive. Sequencing input: PBMCs. CDR3 DNA: TGTGCCAGCAGTGCTATCTCCTACGAGCAGTACTTC. Encoded protein: CASSAISYEQYF.